One and the same sample provided the 19 T cell receptor beta chains below, sequenced in a study of OX40 agonist ivuxolimab in advanced cancers. Profiling relied on immunoSEQ multiplex PCR, and the TCRdb table lists in-frame clones only, not all of them. The repertoire has approximately 46,000 clones, 70% to 90% of them found once; the top ten carry 18%. Specimen: CD4+ or CD8+ T cells sorted from blood, collected in a trial of the OX40 agonist ivuxolimab. These receptors all come from an adult with an advanced solid tumor such as melanoma, head and neck, liver or kidney cancer.

V gene TRBV6-1 combines with J gene TRBJ2-1; 7 positions match TRBD2. After removal of 1 base from V and 0 bases from J, the junction contained 12 bases not matched to a gene. Germline-derived CDR1 and CDR2 are MNHNS and SASEGT. This CDR3 is built from 19 residues. CDR3 nucleotide sequence: TGTGCCAGCAGTGAAGGTCGTGGGGGGGAATCGAGCTCCTACAATGAGCAGTTCTTC. Translated: CASSEGRGGESSSYNEQFF.

The chain joins TRBV4-3 to TRBJ2-7; no clear D gene. This CDR3 has 13 amino acids. CDR1 LGHNA and CDR2 YSLEER come from the germline V gene. V dropped 0 bases and J dropped 6 bases, with 9 bases sitting between them. CDR3 sequence: CASSQDGVSEQYF. The CDR3 DNA sequence: TGCGCCAGCAGCCAAGATGGCGTCTCCGAGCAGTACTTC.

This clone was recorded once. J is TRBJ2-7 and V is TRBV23-1; 7 nucleotides align to TRBD1. TRBV23-1 is sorted into the ORF group, with uncertain function. V lost 7 bases to trimming and J lost 4 bases; unmatched junction nucleotides: 7. CDR3 length: 13 amino acids. For the CDR3, the DNA is TGCGCCAGCAAACAGGGGAGAACTTACGAGCAGTACGTC. This gives the protein CASKQGRTYEQYV.

This chain links TRBV7-9 with TRBJ1-4; D unclear. CDR3 length equals 14 residues. Per the germline V gene, CDR1 is SEHNR and CDR2 is FQNEAQ (reference sequence). The V end was cut by 5 bases, the J end by 4 bases, with 11 bases between. The CDR3 loop is CASSQTWDNEKLFF. CDR3 in DNA: TGTGCCAGCAGCCAAACTTGGGATAATGAAAAACTGTTTTTT.

This clone showed up just a few times. The chain carries TRBV4-1 and TRBJ2-7; possibly TRBD1 or TRBD2 for D (5 bases each). Germline CDR1 is MGHRA and CDR2 is YSYEKL. Between the trimmed V and J ends, which lost 2 bases and 5 bases, there was a span of 13 bases. This CDR3 spans 14 amino acids. CDR3 residues: CASSQLGRGDEQYV. CDR3 DNA sequence: TGCGCCAGCAGCCAACTTGGTCGAGGGGACGAGCAGTACGTC.

The chain couples TRBV5-3 to TRBJ1-1; tentatively, D is TRBD1 (5 bases). TRBV5-3 is recorded as an ORF, its role being uncertain. There are 17 residues in the CDR3. The germline V and J ends were trimmed by 2 bases and 0 bases, with 17 bases remaining between them. CDR3 nucleotide sequence: TGTGCCAGAAGCTTTTCTCCCAGGGAGGGTATGAACACTGAAGCTTTCTTT. It specifies CARSFSPREGMNTEAFF.

The V gene is TRBV27, the J gene TRBJ2-1; D is undetermined. Per germline, CDR1 MNHEY and CDR2 SMNVEV (reference sequence). The V and J ends lost 4 bases and 3 bases respectively, with 13 bases between them. The length of the CDR3 is 15 residues. The CDR3 loop reads CASSSGSEIYNEQFF. In DNA form, the CDR3 reads TGTGCCAGCAGTTCTGGGTCAGAGATCTACAATGAGCAGTTCTTC.

This chain connects TRBV6-1 to TRBJ2-6, with D unclear. Trimming took 2 bases from V and 0 from J, leaving 11 bases between them. There are 17 residues in the CDR3. The germline gives CDR1 MNHNS, CDR2 SASEGT. As DNA, the CDR3 is TGTGCCAGCAGTGAAAAACAGATCTACTCTGGGGCCAACGTCCTGACTTTC. Residues: CASSEKQIYSGANVLTF.

The V and J genes are TRBV4-2 and TRBJ1-1; D gene uncertain. This CDR3 is built from 14 residues. V was cut by 5 bases and J by 3 bases, with 13 bases left in between. CDR1 is LGHNA and CDR2 is YNFKEQ in the germline V gene. The CDR3 reads CASSFPGVYTEAFF. The DNA for the CDR3 is TGTGCCAGCAGCTTTCCCGGTGTATACACTGAAGCTTTCTTT.

V and J are TRBV11-2 and TRBJ2-1; possible D gene TRBD2, 7 bases. This CDR3 spans 15 amino acids. CDR1 and CDR2 (germline): SGHAT, FQNNGV. V lost 6 bases, J lost 7 bases, and 19 bases lay in between. The CDR3 protein is CASSPSAGAGNEQFF. CDR3 bases: TGTGCCAGCAGTCCATCTGCGGGGGCGGGGAATGAGCAGTTCTTC.

The sample holds one count of this clone. This rearrangement joins TRBV9 to TRBJ1-4; 9 nucleotides match TRBD1. CDR3 length: 16 amino acids. Germline CDR1 SGDLS, CDR2 YYNGEE. V trimming: 2 bases; J trimming: 8 bases; junction bases outside the gene matches: 10. The CDR3 loop reads CASSVWGTGIGEKLFF. Written as DNA, the CDR3 is TGTGCCAGCAGCGTCTGGGGGACAGGGATCGGCGAAAAACTGTTTTTT. The full variable domain, its missing parts supplied by reference TRBV9 and TRBJ1-4, is DSGVTQTPKHLITATGQRVTLRCSPRSGDLSVYWYQQSLDQGLQFLIQYYNGEERAKGNILERFSAQQFPDLHSELNLSSLELGDSALYFCASSVWGTGIGEKLFFGSGTQLSVL.

The chain links TRBV11-2 to TRBJ1-1; 7 positions agree with TRBD1. Germline V gene lookup returns CDR1 SGHAT and CDR2 FQNNGV. The CDR3 is 15 residues long. The J segment lost 4 bases and the V segment lost 1 base, leaving 6 bases of the junction unmatched. DNA for the CDR3: TGTGCCAGCAGCTTAGCAAGACAGGGAGGCACTGAAGCTTTCTTT. Translation gives CASSLARQGGTEAFF. Drawing the rest from reference TRBV11-2 and TRBJ1-1, the complete variable domain is EAGVAQSPRYKIIEKRQSVAFWCNPISGHATLYWYQQILGQGPKLLIQFQNNGVVDDSQLPKDRFSAERLKGVDSTLKIQPAKLEDSAVYLCASSLARQGGTEAFFGQGTRLTVV.

The chain carries TRBV6-5 and TRBJ2-7; weak D call: TRBD1 (6 bases). V was trimmed by 6 bases and J by 6 bases, leaving 18 bases between them. CDR1 and CDR2 (germline): MNHEY, SVGAGI. This CDR3 spans 14 amino acids. CDR3 loop: CASSPKVGAGEQYV. CDR3 bases: TGTGCCAGCAGCCCTAAAGTGGGGGCGGGCGAGCAGTACGTC.

The rearrangement joins TRBV5-4 to TRBJ2-1; 12 nucleotides match TRBD1. V lost 4 bases, J lost 7 bases, and 12 bases stayed unmatched. The CDR3 covers 17 residues. Germline lookup yields CDR1 SGHNT and CDR2 YYREEE (reference sequence). The CDR3: CASSIDPGQGARNEQFF. Here the CDR3 DNA reads TGTGCCAGCAGCATCGATCCGGGACAGGGGGCGCGAAATGAGCAGTTCTTC.

The V gene is TRBV4-1, the J gene TRBJ1-1; D gene ambiguous. With 1 base removed from V and 6 bases from J, the gap between germline ends came to 6 bases. The CDR3 runs to 12 residues. Germline V gives CDR1 MGHRA, CDR2 YSYEKL. The CDR3 region has the DNA TGCGCCAGCAGCCAAGGAGATTCTGAAGCTTTCTTT. It yields the protein CASSQGDSEAFF.

This sequence joins TRBV6-1 and TRBJ2-7, with 7 bases fitting TRBD1. Germline CDR1 is MNHNS and CDR2 is SASEGT. Germline trimming cut 5 bases from V and 3 bases from J; bases unmatched to any gene: 4. The CDR3 is 13 residues long. The CDR3, as DNA: TGTGCCAGCAGTACCAGGGGGTTCTACGAGCAGTACTTC. It encodes CASSTRGFYEQYF.

The chain is built from TRBV28 and TRBJ2-1; 9 bases match TRBD2. The CDR3 contains 15 residues. The germline gives CDR1 MDHEN, CDR2 SYDVKM. Trimming removed 6 bases from V and 3 bases from J; junction bases left unmatched: 6. The CDR3 nucleotides read TGTGCCAGCAGAATAGCGGGGGACCTCTACAATGAGCAGTTCTTC. The encoded protein is CASRIAGDLYNEQFF.

The rearrangement links TRBV9 to TRBJ2-1; TRBD2 matches 9 bases. The germline V gene encodes CDR1 SGDLS and CDR2 YYNGEE. Losses at the gene ends were 4 bases for V and 7 bases for J; bases not matched to a gene: 6. The CDR3 has 14 residues. CDR3 in DNA: TGTGCCAGCAGCCCGCGGGGGGGGCCGAATGAGCAGTTCTTC. This codes for CASSPRGGPNEQFF.

V is TRBV29-1 and J is TRBJ2-7; either TRBD1 or TRBD2 may supply D (5 bases each). Germline CDR1 and CDR2: SQVTM and ANQGSEA. CDR3 length: 13 residues. V was trimmed by 5 bases and J by 3 bases, leaving 14 bases between them. CDR3 protein: CSVTEEGYYEQYV. Written as DNA, the CDR3 is TGCAGCGTTACAGAAGAGGGGTACTACGAGCAGTACGTC.